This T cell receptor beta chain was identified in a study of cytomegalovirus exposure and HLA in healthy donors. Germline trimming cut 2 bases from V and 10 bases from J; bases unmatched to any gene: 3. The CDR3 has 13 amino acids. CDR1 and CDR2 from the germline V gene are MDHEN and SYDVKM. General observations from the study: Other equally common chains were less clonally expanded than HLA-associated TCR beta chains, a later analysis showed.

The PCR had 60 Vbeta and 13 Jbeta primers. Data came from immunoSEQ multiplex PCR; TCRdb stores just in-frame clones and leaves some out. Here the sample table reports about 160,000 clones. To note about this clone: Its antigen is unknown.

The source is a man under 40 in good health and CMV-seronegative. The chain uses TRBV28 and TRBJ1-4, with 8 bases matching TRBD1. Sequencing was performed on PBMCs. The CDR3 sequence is CASSLTGGGKLFF. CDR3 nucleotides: TGTGCCAGCAGTTTAACAGGGGGGGGAAAACTGTTTTTT.